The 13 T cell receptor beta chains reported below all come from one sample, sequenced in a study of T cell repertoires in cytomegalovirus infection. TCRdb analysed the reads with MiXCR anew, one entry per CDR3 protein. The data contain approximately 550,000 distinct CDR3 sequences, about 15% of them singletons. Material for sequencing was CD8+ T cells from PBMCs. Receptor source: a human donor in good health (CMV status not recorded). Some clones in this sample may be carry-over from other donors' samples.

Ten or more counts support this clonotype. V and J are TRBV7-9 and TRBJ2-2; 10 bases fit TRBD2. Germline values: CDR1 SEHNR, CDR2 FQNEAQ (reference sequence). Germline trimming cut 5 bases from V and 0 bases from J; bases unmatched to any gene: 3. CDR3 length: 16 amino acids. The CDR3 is CASSMTSGSNTGELFF. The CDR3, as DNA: TGTGCCAGCAGCATGACTAGCGGGTCGAACACCGGGGAGCTGTTTTTT.

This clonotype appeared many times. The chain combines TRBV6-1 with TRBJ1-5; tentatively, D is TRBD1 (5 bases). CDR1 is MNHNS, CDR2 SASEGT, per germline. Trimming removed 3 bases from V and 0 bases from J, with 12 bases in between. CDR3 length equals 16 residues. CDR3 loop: CASSEFWGVSNQPQHF. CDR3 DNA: TGTGCCAGCAGTGAGTTCTGGGGGGTTAGCAATCAGCCCCAGCATTTT.

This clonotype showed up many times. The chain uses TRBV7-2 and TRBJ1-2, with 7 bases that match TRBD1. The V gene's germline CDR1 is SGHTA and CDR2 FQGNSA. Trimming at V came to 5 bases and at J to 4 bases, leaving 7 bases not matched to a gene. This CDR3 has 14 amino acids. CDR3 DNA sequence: TGTGCCAGCAGCGGAACCGGGACAGCCTATGGCTACACCTTC. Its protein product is CASSGTGTAYGYTF. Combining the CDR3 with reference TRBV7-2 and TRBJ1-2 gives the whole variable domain GAGVSQSPSNKVTEKGKDVELRCDPISGHTALYWYRQSLGQGLEFLIYFQGNSAPDKSGLPSDRFSAERTGGSVSTLTIQRTQQEDSAVYLCASSGTGTAYGYTFGSGTRLTVV.

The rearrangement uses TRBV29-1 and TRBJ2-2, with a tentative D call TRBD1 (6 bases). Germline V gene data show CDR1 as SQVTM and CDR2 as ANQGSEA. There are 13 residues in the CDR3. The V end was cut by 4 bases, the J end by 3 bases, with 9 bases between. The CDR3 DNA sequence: TGCAGCGTTGGCTCAGGGGACACCGGGGAGCTGTTTTTT. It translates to CSVGSGDTGELFF.

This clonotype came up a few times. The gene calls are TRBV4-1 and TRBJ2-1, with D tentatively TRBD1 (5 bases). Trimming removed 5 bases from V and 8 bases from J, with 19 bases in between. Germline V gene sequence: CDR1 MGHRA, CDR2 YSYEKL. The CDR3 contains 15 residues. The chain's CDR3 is CASSSPARGEDEQFF. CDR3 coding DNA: TGCGCCAGCAGCTCGCCCGCTAGGGGTGAGGATGAGCAGTTCTTC.

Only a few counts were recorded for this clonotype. CDR3 in DNA: TGTGCCAGCAGTTTAAGGGTCCGCTGGGGGGGAGAGACCCAGTACTTC. It codes for CASSLRVRWGGETQYF. The V gene is TRBV28, the J gene TRBJ2-5, with TRBD2 matching over 7 bases. The CDR3 contains 16 residues. Germline CDR1 is MDHEN and CDR2 is SYDVKM. Trimming cost V 2 bases and J 4 bases; bases outside gene matches: 10. The variable domain in full, with the rest retrieved from reference TRBV28 and TRBJ2-5, is DVKVTQSSRYLVKRTGEKVFLECVQDMDHENMFWYRQDPGLGLRLIYFSYDVKMKEKGDIPEGYSVSREKKERFSLILESASTNQTSMYLCASSLRVRWGGETQYFGPGTRLLVL.

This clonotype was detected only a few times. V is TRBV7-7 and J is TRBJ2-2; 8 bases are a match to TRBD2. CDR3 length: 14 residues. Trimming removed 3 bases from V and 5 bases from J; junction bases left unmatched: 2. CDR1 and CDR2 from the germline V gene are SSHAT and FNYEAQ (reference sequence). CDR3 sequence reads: CASSLASGTGELFF. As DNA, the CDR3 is TGTGCCAGCAGCTTGGCTAGCGGGACCGGGGAGCTGTTTTTT.

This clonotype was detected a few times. The CDR3 DNA follows: TGTGCCAGCAGCGGTAGCGGGAGGAGCGACAATGAGCAGTTCTTC. Translated: CASSGSGRSDNEQFF. The chain combines TRBV9 with TRBJ2-1, with 10 bases aligning to TRBD2. The ends lost 3 bases at V and 5 bases at J; junction bases unmatched: 5. CDR1 SGDLS and CDR2 YYNGEE come from the germline V gene. The CDR3 runs 15 residues. Looking up the rest from reference TRBV9 and TRBJ2-1 gives the full variable domain: DSGVTQTPKHLITATGQRVTLRCSPRSGDLSVYWYQQSLDQGLQFLIQYYNGEERAKGNILERFSAQQFPDLHSELNLSSLELGDSALYFCASSGSGRSDNEQFFGPGTRLTVL.

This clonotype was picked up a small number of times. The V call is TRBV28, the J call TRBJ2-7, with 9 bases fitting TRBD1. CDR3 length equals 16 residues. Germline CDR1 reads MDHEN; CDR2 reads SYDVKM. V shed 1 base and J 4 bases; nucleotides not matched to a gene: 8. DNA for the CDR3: TGTGCCAGCAGTTTATTCCAACAGGGGGCGTTATACGAGCAGTACTTC. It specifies CASSLFQQGALYEQYF.

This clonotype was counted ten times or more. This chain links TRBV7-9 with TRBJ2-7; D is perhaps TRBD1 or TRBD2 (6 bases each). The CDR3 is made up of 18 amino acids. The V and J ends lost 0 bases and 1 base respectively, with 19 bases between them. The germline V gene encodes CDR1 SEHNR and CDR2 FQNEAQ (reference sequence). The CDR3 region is CASSLAFDLTGRSYEQYF. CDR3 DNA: TGTGCCAGCAGCTTAGCCTTTGATCTTACAGGGAGGTCCTACGAGCAGTACTTC.

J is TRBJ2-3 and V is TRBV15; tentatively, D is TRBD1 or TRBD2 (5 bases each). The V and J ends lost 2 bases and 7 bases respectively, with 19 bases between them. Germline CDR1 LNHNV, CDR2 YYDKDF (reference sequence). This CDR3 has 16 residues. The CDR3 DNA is TGTGCCACCAGCAGATCACTCACGGGGCCTTCTCATACGCAGTATTTT. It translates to CATSRSLTGPSHTQYF.

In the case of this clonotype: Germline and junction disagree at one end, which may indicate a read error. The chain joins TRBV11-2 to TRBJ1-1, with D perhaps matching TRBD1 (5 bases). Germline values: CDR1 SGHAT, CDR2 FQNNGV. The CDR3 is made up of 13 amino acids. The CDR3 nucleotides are TGTGCCAACAGCCGCAGGGACTCCCACGAAGCTTTCTTT. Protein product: CANSRRDSHEAFF.

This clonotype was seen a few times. The CDR3 DNA reads TGTGCCAGCAGCTACCCCCGATGGACTAGCGGGAGTCACTCCTACAATGAGCAGTTCTTC. Translating gives CASSYPRWTSGSHSYNEQFF. The chain combines TRBV7-9 with TRBJ2-1, with 13 bases lining up with TRBD2. The V and J ends lost 4 bases and 0 bases, in that order; junction bases with no gene match: 12. The V gene's germline CDR1 is SEHNR and CDR2 FQNEAQ (reference sequence). The CDR3 has 20 amino acids.